This TCR beta chain was observed in a study of blood T cell repertoires in COVID-19 (dated by TCRdb to between 2020 and 2021). Background on the whole study: The collaborator samples originated in the United States, Italy and Spain and spanned the acute and convalescent phases of COVID-19. The prospective study material was composed of cDNA or gDNA derived from T cells, B-cell-depleted T cells, or PBMCs. The dataset comprised deeply sampled blood TCRbeta repertoires from subjects exposed to, actively infected with, or recovered from COVID-19. The repertoires were released in a freely available public database meant as a resource for research on the immune response to SARS-CoV-2. Samples came from the ongoing ImmuneRACE study (first 160 participants) plus 1,254 subjects from 6 global collaborators. Nearly every sample came with metadata listing a de-identified subject ID, COVID-19 status, age in years and sex. Where available, HLA class I and class II types were taken from metadata supplied by the sample provider and were not determined by assay-based typing. Overall study outcomes, separate from this receptor: The quantity of clinical and demographic metadata differed by source and by participant and was supplied without curation.

In regard to this clone: Its recognized antigen is unknown. Within one base of it there is no much larger clone, and no base qualities were kept.

Whole blood was collected in K2EDTA tubes by collaborating institutions according to the institutions' own protocols. For TCRbeta analysis, collaborator samples were shipped as frozen whole blood, as isolated PBMCs, or as DNA extracted from either sample type. The germline V gene yields SGDLS for CDR1 and YYNGEE for CDR2. At the junction V is shortened by 0 bases and J by 6 bases, with 16 bases in between. Its CDR3 holds 15 amino acids, cysteine through phenylalanine. Only CDR3 DNA is held: 45 bases, read in frame from base 1. TCRbeta CDR3 regions were amplified from genomic DNA by means of the immunoSEQ Assay, a bias-controlled multiplex PCR. As for the original processing: The number of nucleated cells in each sample was estimated by amplification of reference gene primers within the assay. To quantify the absolute abundance of each unique TCRbeta CDR3 rearrangement, sequence reads were collapsed and filtered. For each sample, productive Simpson clonality was calculated by taking the square root of Simpson's diversity index across productive rearrangements. TCRdb retrieved this table from immuneACCESS and kept in-frame rearrangements only. Not all clones are present; in checked studies, unresolved V genes account for under half, and no reason is known for the remainder. V, J and clone size were drawn from that table, and D and trimming were deduced from the DNA. Counted in this sample were over 200,000 clones; around 88% of them appeared once. The top ten constitute 5.7% of the sample.

The sample taken for sequencing was peripheral blood. The chain links TRBV9 with TRBJ2-7; the D gene is perhaps TRBD2, from 7 matching bases. This clonotype originated in a man older than 75 with acute or convalescent COVID-19. The DNA reads TGTGCCAGCAGCGTAGGTCTCGGCGGGGGCTTCGAGCAGTACTTC. It translates to CASSVGLGGGFEQYF.